Following are 29 T cell receptor beta chains from one sample sequenced in a study of neurological immune-mediated disorders. TCRdb passed the 5' RACE reads through MiXCR, listing each CDR3 protein once. The data show some 55,000 distinct CDR3 sequences, roughly 8.8% seen once. As for time point: longitudinal time-point 3. The sequenced sample consisted of PBMCs. The receptors shown here come from a woman between 40 and 55 years old in good health.

There are many counts of this clonotype. The chain combines TRBV7-2 with TRBJ2-5, with 10 bases aligning to TRBD1. Trimming at V came to 7 bases and at J to 3 bases, leaving 5 bases not matched to a gene. The CDR3 has 14 residues. From germline, CDR1 is SGHTA and CDR2 FQGNSA. The CDR3 reads CASTRDRGKETQYF. In DNA, the CDR3 is TGTGCCAGCACCCGGGACAGGGGAAAAGAGACCCAGTACTTC. The whole variable domain, remainder taken from reference TRBV7-2 and TRBJ2-5, is GAGVSQSPSNKVTEKGKDVELRCDPISGHTALYWYRQSLGQGLEFLIYFQGNSAPDKSGLPSDRFSAERTGGSVSTLTIQRTQQEDSAVYLCASTRDRGKETQYFGPGTRLLVL.

This clonotype was recorded many times. The genes are TRBV12-3 or TRBV12-4 and TRBJ1-2; 9 bases are a match to TRBD1. CDR3 length equals 16 residues. V dropped 3 bases and J dropped 5; count of bases not matched to a gene: 10. The CDR3 DNA reads TGTGCCAGCAGTTTCCAGTCTTTCGGGACAGGGTATGGCTACACCTTC. This translates into CASSFQSFGTGYGYTF.

This clonotype has at least ten counts. The chain has TRBV5-1 and TRBJ2-1; unclear D gene. Per the germline V gene, CDR1 is SGHRS and CDR2 is YFSETQ. The CDR3 has 12 amino acids. V was shortened by 7 bases and J by 1 base, with 6 bases between the two germline ends. The CDR3 DNA reads as TGCGCCAGCTGGGCTTCCTACAATGAGCAGTTCTTC. Amino acid sequence: CASWASYNEQFF.

This clonotype was counted at least ten times. V and J are TRBV5-1 and TRBJ2-1; 7 nucleotides line up with TRBD2. This CDR3 comprises 15 residues. The V gene end was trimmed by 4 bases and the J gene end by 7 bases; junction bases not matched to a gene: 11. Germline values: CDR1 SGHRS, CDR2 YFSETQ. The CDR3 reads CASSVLPIGGNEQFF. In DNA form, the CDR3 reads TGCGCCAGCAGCGTACTTCCCATCGGGGGGAATGAGCAGTTCTTC.

This clonotype was seen repeatedly, ten times or more. J is TRBJ2-3 and V is TRBV20-1, with D unclear. Germline loops: CDR1 DFQATT, CDR2 SNEGSKA (reference sequence). The CDR3 has 12 residues. The V end lost 3 bases, the J end lost 0 bases, and 4 bases lay between the germline ends. The DNA of the CDR3 is TGCAGTGCTAGGGTTAGCACAGATACGCAGTATTTT. Its translation: CSARVSTDTQYF.

This clonotype was detected ten times or more. V is TRBV20-1 and J is TRBJ1-3; unclear D gene. The CDR3 is 14 amino acids. The V gene lost 4 bases and the J gene lost 0 bases, with 10 bases spanning the gap. The germline V gene has CDR1 DFQATT and CDR2 SNEGSKA (reference sequence). CDR3 nucleotides: TGCAGTGCTACCAGAAGTCTCTCTGGAAACACCATATATTTT. It specifies CSATRSLSGNTIYF.

This clonotype turned up a few times. This sequence joins TRBV6-2 or TRBV6-3 and TRBJ1-1, with D possibly matching TRBD1 (6 bases). Trimming cost V 6 bases and J 4 bases, with 15 bases left between them. This CDR3 spans 14 amino acids. Germline V CDR1 and CDR2: MNHEY, SVGEGT. This CDR3 is CASSSNRVGTEAFF. Here the CDR3 DNA reads TGTGCCAGCAGCAGTAACAGGGTAGGCACTGAAGCTTTCTTT.

This clonotype showed up just a few times. The chain uses TRBV2 and TRBJ2-7; D possibly matches TRBD1 or TRBD2 (5 bases each). The CDR3 loop spans 11 amino acids. Germline-derived CDR1 and CDR2 are SNHLY and FYNNEI. V was trimmed by 8 bases and J by 2 bases, leaving 7 bases between them. CDR3 region: CASWDAYEQYF. In nucleotides, the CDR3 is TGTGCCAGCTGGGACGCCTACGAGCAGTACTTC.

This clonotype was detected many times. This chain joins TRBV18 and TRBJ1-1; perhaps TRBD1 as D (5 bases). V lost 3 bases to trimming and J lost 1 base, with 6 bases between them. Germline V gene sequence: CDR1 KGHSH, CDR2 LQKENI. The CDR3 contains 13 residues. The CDR3 sequence: CASSPGGNTEAFF. The CDR3 coding sequence is TGTGCCAGCTCACCTGGGGGGAACACTGAAGCTTTCTTT.

In its sample, this clonotype was seen many times. V gene TRBV5-6 combines with J gene TRBJ1-5; possibly TRBD1 for D (5 bases). The V end was cut by 4 bases, the J end by 5 bases, with 13 bases between. Germline V CDR1 and CDR2: SGHDT, YYEEEE. This CDR3 contains 14 residues. This CDR3 is CASSVTGGYQPQHF. Here the CDR3 DNA reads TGTGCCAGCAGCGTAACTGGGGGATATCAGCCCCAGCATTTT.

This clonotype occurred many times. This chain joins TRBV5-1 and TRBJ1-2; no reliable D call. The germline V gene encodes CDR1 SGHRS and CDR2 YFSETQ. V shed 1 base and J shed 4 bases, with 14 bases lying between them. The length of the CDR3 is 15 residues. The CDR3 bases are TGCGCCAGCAGCTTGACCCTAGCCGATTCCTATGGCTACACCTTC. Translated, it gives CASSLTLADSYGYTF.

This clonotype was counted at least ten times. The rearrangement joins TRBV7-2 to TRBJ2-7, with 8 nucleotides matching TRBD1. The germline CDR1 and CDR2 sequences are SGHTA and FQGNSA. The J segment lost 4 bases and the V segment lost 5 bases, leaving 7 bases of the junction unmatched. This CDR3 has 14 residues. CDR3 bases: TGTGCCAGCAGCACCGGACAGGGAGTGTACGAGCAGTACTTC. Protein sequence: CASSTGQGVYEQYF.

This clonotype was counted many times. The genes are TRBV4-1 and TRBJ2-7; D is perhaps TRBD1 or TRBD2 (6 bases each). Germline V gene sequence: CDR1 MGHRA, CDR2 YSYEKL. The CDR3 is 14 residues long. V lost 4 bases and J 3 bases, leaving 13 bases between the germline ends. DNA of the CDR3: TGCGCCAGCAGCCCACAGGGAGGACTCTACGAGCAGTACTTC. Residues: CASSPQGGLYEQYF.

Ten or more counts support this clonotype. The gene calls are TRBV5-4 and TRBJ2-7; perhaps D is TRBD1 or TRBD2 (6 bases each). V dropped 3 bases and J dropped 5 bases, with 18 bases sitting between them. The CDR3 spans 15 residues. Germline V lookup: CDR1 SGHNT, CDR2 YYREEE (reference sequence). The DNA for the CDR3 is TGTGCCAGCAGCTCGCGTAACAGGGCTAGCGACGAGCAGTACTTC. This translates into CASSSRNRASDEQYF.

This clonotype was picked up many times. V and J are TRBV7-2 and TRBJ2-3, with D perhaps given as TRBD1 or TRBD2 (6 bases each). V lost 6 bases and J lost 6, with 22 bases in between. The CDR3 loop spans 16 amino acids. Germline assignment: CDR1 SGHTA and CDR2 FQGNSA. CDR3 sequence reads: CASRPTETTGGDTQYF. The CDR3 nucleotides are TGTGCCAGCAGACCAACCGAGACTACCGGGGGCGATACGCAGTATTTT.

This rearrangement joins TRBV29-1 to TRBJ2-3; D tentatively fits TRBD1 or TRBD2 (6 bases each). V was cut by 3 bases and J by 2 bases, with 15 bases left in between. Germline CDR1 is SQVTM and CDR2 is ANQGSEA. The CDR3 has 15 amino acids. The DNA for the CDR3 is TGCAGCGTTGAGGGGGGAAAGGGACACACAGATACGCAGTATTTT. Protein product: CSVEGGKGHTDTQYF.

Ten or more counts support this clonotype. This rearrangement joins TRBV7-2 to TRBJ1-1; TRBD1 is a possible D gene (5 bases). The CDR3 is made up of 13 amino acids. Germline-derived CDR1 and CDR2 are SGHTA and FQGNSA. The V end was cut by 1 base, the J end by 5 bases, with 8 bases between. CDR3 in amino acids: CASSLGGRTEAFF. DNA of the CDR3: TGTGCCAGCAGCTTAGGGGGGAGGACTGAAGCTTTCTTT.

This clonotype has a count of ten or more. The rearrangement joins TRBV5-1 to TRBJ1-5; D not certain. Germline CDR1 reads SGHRS; CDR2 reads YFSETQ. V was clipped by 4 bases and J by 3 bases, with 11 bases between them. This CDR3 is built from 14 residues. CDR3 in amino acids: CASSEDGLNQPQHF. The DNA of the CDR3 is TGCGCCAGCAGCGAGGACGGACTCAATCAGCCCCAGCATTTT.

A few counts support this clonotype. In nucleotides, the CDR3 is TGTGCCAGCAGGCCGGGACAGAACTCCTACGAGCAGTACTTC. As protein: CASRPGQNSYEQYF. The chain couples TRBV6-1 to TRBJ2-7; 7 bases agree with TRBD1. The ends lost 6 bases at V and 0 bases at J; junction bases unmatched: 5. The CDR3 covers 14 residues. CDR1 and CDR2 (germline): MNHNS, SASEGT.

V and J are TRBV4-3 and TRBJ2-2; D might be TRBD2 (5 bases). With 0 bases removed from V and 5 bases from J, the gap between germline ends came to 13 bases. Germline values: CDR1 LGHNA, CDR2 YSLEER. The CDR3 loop spans 16 amino acids. The CDR3: CASSQEGLAPTGELFF. For the CDR3, the DNA is TGCGCCAGCAGCCAAGAAGGGCTAGCCCCAACCGGGGAGCTGTTTTTT.

J is TRBJ1-6 and V is TRBV15, with D uncertain. V lost 6 bases and J lost 0, with 6 bases in between. This CDR3 comprises 14 residues. Per germline, CDR1 LNHNV and CDR2 YYDKDF (reference sequence). The CDR3, as DNA: TGTGCCACCAGGGAGAGCTCCTATAATTCACCCCTCCACTTT. Amino acid sequence: CATRESSYNSPLHF.

This clonotype showed up just a few times. The CDR3 protein is CASSLSGFNEQFF. Here the CDR3 DNA reads TGTGCCAGCAGCTTATCGGGATTCAATGAGCAGTTCTTC. The chain uses TRBV7-3 and TRBJ2-1; D is perhaps TRBD2 (5 bases). Trimming stripped 2 bases from V and 6 bases from J, with 8 bases between. Germline V gives CDR1 SGHTA, CDR2 FQGTGA. This CDR3 has 13 residues. The full variable domain, rest sourced from reference TRBV7-3 and TRBJ2-1, is GAGVSQTPSNKVTEKGKYVELRCDPISGHTALYWYRQSLGQGPEFLIYFQGTGAADDSGLPNDRFFAVRPEGSVSTLKIQRTERGDSAVYLCASSLSGFNEQFFGPGTRLTVL.

The table lists this clonotype with many counts. The CDR3 region has the DNA TGCAGCGTCGCCCCGGGACAGGCGAACACTGAAGCTTTCTTT. Protein product: CSVAPGQANTEAFF. This chain links TRBV29-1 with TRBJ1-1; 8 bases are shared with TRBD1. The CDR3 sequence is 14 residues long. The germline CDR1 and CDR2 sequences are SQVTM and ANQGSEA. The V and J ends lost 6 bases and 1 base, in that order; junction bases with no gene match: 7. The full variable domain, in which reference TRBV29-1 and TRBJ1-1 provide the parts outside the CDR3, is SAVISQKPSRDICQRGTSLTIQCQVDSQVTMMFWYRQQPGQSLTLIATANQGSEATYESGFVIDKFPISRPNLTFSTLTVSNMSPEDSSIYLCSVAPGQANTEAFFGQGTRLTVV.

This clonotype was recorded many times. V usage is TRBV5-1 and J usage is TRBJ1-1; D is undetermined. The V gene lost 0 bases and the J gene lost 11 bases, with 11 bases spanning the gap. In germline, CDR1 is SGHRS, CDR2 YFSETQ. The CDR3 is 12 residues long. Written as DNA, the CDR3 is TGCGCCAGCAGCTTGGCACTTGGCTCGGCTTTCTTT. It codes for CASSLALGSAFF. The full variable domain, with the rest looked up from reference TRBV5-1 and TRBJ1-1, is KAGVTQTPRYLIKTRGQQVTLSCSPISGHRSVSWYQQTPGQGLQFLFEYFSETQRNKGNFPGRFSGRQFSNSRSEMNVSTLELGDSALYLCASSLALGSAFFGQGTRLTVV.

This clonotype was found many times. The rearrangement uses TRBV3-1 and TRBJ1-2; 9 bases are shared with TRBD1. The CDR3 is 16 amino acids. The V and J ends lost 0 bases and 4 bases, in that order; junction bases with no gene match: 6. Per the germline V gene, CDR1 is LGHDT and CDR2 is YNNKEL (reference sequence). Written as DNA, the CDR3 is TGTGCCAGCAGCCAAGAAGGGACAGGGTTCCTCTATGGCTACACCTTC. The encoded protein is CASSQEGTGFLYGYTF.

This clonotype was observed at least ten times. This chain uses TRBV9 with TRBJ2-2; no clear D. Per the germline V gene, CDR1 is SGDLS and CDR2 is YYNGEE. Trimming took off 4 bases at V and 4 bases at J, with 11 bases between the two ends. CDR3 length: 14 amino acids. This CDR3 reads CASSFIDGTGELFF. In DNA, the CDR3 is TGTGCCAGCAGCTTTATCGACGGCACCGGGGAGCTGTTTTTT.

At least ten counts were recorded for this clonotype. The genes are TRBV7-2 and TRBJ1-1; D may be TRBD1 (5 bases). Trimming pared 2 bases from V and 4 bases from J, leaving 11 bases between. The CDR3 spans 14 residues. The germline V gene has CDR1 SGHTA and CDR2 FQGNSA. The CDR3 here is CASSLSQGATEAFF. CDR3 coding DNA: TGTGCCAGCAGCTTATCCCAGGGAGCCACTGAAGCTTTCTTT.

This clonotype has a count of ten or more. The V call is TRBV6-2 or TRBV6-3, the J call TRBJ2-7; D not resolved. The CDR3 consists of 16 residues. Germline CDR1 and CDR2: MNHEY and SVGEGT. The V end lost 0 bases, the J end lost 6 bases, and 18 bases lay between the germline ends. Written as DNA, the CDR3 is TGTGCCAGCAGTTACTCGACTGGAGCAGTGGTCCTCGAGCAGTACTTC. Protein product: CASSYSTGAVVLEQYF.

This clonotype was seen repeatedly, ten times or more. This chain connects TRBV10-3 to TRBJ2-3; D gene ambiguous. Trimming pared 6 bases from V and 5 bases from J, leaving 9 bases between. This CDR3 region has 12 residues. CDR1 is ENHRY and CDR2 is SYGVKD in the germline V gene. Here the CDR3 DNA reads TGTGCCATCAGCGTGAAGGGAGATACGCAGTATTTT. Amino acid sequence: CAISVKGDTQYF.